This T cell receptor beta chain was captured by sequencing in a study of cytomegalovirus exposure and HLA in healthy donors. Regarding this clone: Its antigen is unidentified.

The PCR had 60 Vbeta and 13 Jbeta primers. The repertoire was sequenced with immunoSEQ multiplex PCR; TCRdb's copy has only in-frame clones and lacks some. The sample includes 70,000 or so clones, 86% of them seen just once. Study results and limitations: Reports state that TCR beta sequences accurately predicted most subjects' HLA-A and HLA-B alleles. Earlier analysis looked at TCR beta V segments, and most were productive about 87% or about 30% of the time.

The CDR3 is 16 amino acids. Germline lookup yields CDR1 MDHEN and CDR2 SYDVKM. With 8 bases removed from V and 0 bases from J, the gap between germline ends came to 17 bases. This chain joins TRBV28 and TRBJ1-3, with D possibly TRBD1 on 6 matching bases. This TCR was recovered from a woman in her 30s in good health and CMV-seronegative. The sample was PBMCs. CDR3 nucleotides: TGTGCCAGCGTTCCGGGGGGGACAACCTCTGGAAACACCATATATTTT. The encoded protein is CASVPGGTTSGNTIYF.